The 15 T cell receptor beta chains presented below share a single source sample, sequenced in a study of siplizumab effects on memory and regulatory T cells. In the mixed lymphocyte reaction, cells were cocultured for 6 days at 37°C. The antigens for these receptors are not known. The data were produced by immunoSEQ multiplex PCR, yet TCRdb's version contains in-frame clones alone and is incomplete. The data show some 2,900 clones, with 45% to 55% seen just once and 5% to 6.5% held by the top ten. The sequenced sample was CFSE-low (dividing) CD4+ T cells sorted from an allogeneic mixed lymphocyte reaction. The receptors derive from a human donor in good health; the cells came from an allogeneic mixed lymphocyte reaction.

This clone was counted only a few times. CDR3 nucleotide sequence: TGTGCCAGCATCGGAAGACTAGCGAGCTCCTACGAGCAGTACTTC. It is translated as CASIGRLASSYEQYF. The chain employs TRBV6-5 and TRBJ2-7, with TRBD2 matching 8 bases. CDR1 is MNHEY and CDR2 is SVGAGI in the germline V gene. V gave up 7 bases and J gave up 0 bases; unmatched junction bases: 8. CDR3 length: 15 residues.

Only a few counts were recorded for this clone. Other DNA sequences within the sample encode an identical CDR3. This sequence joins TRBV5-4 and TRBJ2-1; TRBD2 matches at 13 bases. V shed 3 bases, J shed 7 bases, and the junction held 7 bases outside the gene matches. Looked up from germline, CDR1 is SGHNT and CDR2 is YYREEE (reference sequence). This CDR3 contains 16 residues. The CDR3 nucleotides read TGTGCCAGCAGCTCGGCCACTAGCGGGAGGGTGAATGAGCAGTTCTTC. Protein product: CASSSATSGRVNEQFF. Together with reference TRBV5-4 and TRBJ2-1, the CDR3 gives the full variable domain: ETGVTQSPTHLIKTRGQQVTLRCSSQSGHNTVSWYQQALGQGPQFIFQYYREEENGRGNFPPRFSGLQFPNYSSELNVNALELDDSALYLCASSSATSGRVNEQFFGPGTRLTVL.

This clone was recorded once. The V and J genes are TRBV11-1 and TRBJ2-5, with 9 bases identical to TRBD1. Trimming removed 1 base from V and 6 bases from J; junction bases left unmatched: 6. The CDR3 has 15 residues. Germline CDR1 and CDR2: SGHAT and FQDESV (reference sequence). The CDR3 DNA reads TGTGCCAGCAGCTTAGGCGGGACAGGGACCAAGACCCAGTACTTC. Protein sequence: CASSLGGTGTKTQYF.

V is TRBV5-1 and J is TRBJ1-1; the match to TRBD1 covers 7 bases. CDR3 length equals 14 residues. Trimming cost V 1 base and J 1 base; bases outside gene matches: 1. Germline V gives CDR1 SGHRS, CDR2 YFSETQ. The CDR3 region is CASSLTGENTEAFF. In DNA form, the CDR3 reads TGCGCCAGCAGCTTGACAGGGGAGAACACTGAAGCTTTCTTT. The full variable domain, in which reference TRBV5-1 and TRBJ1-1 provide the parts outside the CDR3, is KAGVTQTPRYLIKTRGQQVTLSCSPISGHRSVSWYQQTPGQGLQFLFEYFSETQRNKGNFPGRFSGRQFSNSRSEMNVSTLELGDSALYLCASSLTGENTEAFFGQGTRLTVV.

This clone came up a few times. The gene calls are TRBV7-8 and TRBJ1-2; tentative D call: TRBD1 (6 bases). V lost 5 bases to trimming and J lost 0 bases, with 19 bases between them. CDR1 SGHVS and CDR2 FQNEAQ come from the germline V gene. The CDR3 runs 17 residues. The CDR3 DNA is TGTGCCAGCAGCCCAAGGGGGGGCAGCAATTCTAACTATGGCTACACCTTC. Protein sequence: CASSPRGGSNSNYGYTF.

This clone was recorded a few times. The chain employs TRBV6-5 and TRBJ1-5; no clear D. The CDR3 is made up of 13 amino acids. The V gene lost 0 bases and the J gene lost 6 bases, with 6 bases spanning the gap. The germline CDR1 and CDR2 sequences are MNHEY and SVGAGI. The CDR3, as DNA: TGTGCCAGCAGTTACTCAGGGTCTCAGCCCCAGCATTTT. Translating gives CASSYSGSQPQHF.

J is TRBJ2-7 and V is TRBV13; D is perhaps TRBD1 (6 bases). The CDR3 spans 17 residues. V was shortened by 0 bases and J by 4 bases, with 19 bases between the two germline ends. Germline lookup yields CDR1 PRHDT and CDR2 FYEKMQ (reference sequence). CDR3 sequence (DNA): TGTGCCAGCAGCTTAGGACGGGGCGGCCAGGGGCAATACGAGCAGTACTTC. It codes for CASSLGRGGQGQYEQYF.

The genes are TRBV6-6 and TRBJ2-3; D is uncertain. Looked up from germline, CDR1 is MNHNY and CDR2 is SVGAGI (reference sequence). CDR3 length equals 14 residues. V was clipped by 0 bases and J by 1 base, with 5 bases between them. DNA for the CDR3: TGTGCCAGCAGTTACTCGATTGGCACAGATACGCAGTATTTT. It translates to CASSYSIGTDTQYF.

J is TRBJ2-7 and V is TRBV6-5; D is unresolved. The CDR3 contains 11 residues. Trimming pared 6 bases from V and 3 bases from J, leaving 6 bases between. Per germline, CDR1 MNHEY and CDR2 SVGAGI. The CDR3 reads CASSRYYEQYF. CDR3 sequence (DNA): TGTGCCAGCAGCCGCTACTACGAGCAGTACTTC.

The chain combines TRBV6-5 with TRBJ1-1; 11 bases line up with TRBD1. V lost 4 bases and J lost 5; bases outside the gene matches: 6. The CDR3 extends over 15 amino acids. Germline lookup yields CDR1 MNHEY and CDR2 SVGAGI. CDR3 region: CASSLDRGRGTEAFF. Here the CDR3 DNA reads TGTGCCAGCAGTTTGGACAGGGGGCGGGGAACTGAAGCTTTCTTT.

The V and J genes are TRBV7-3 and TRBJ2-5, with a tentative D call TRBD2 (7 bases). CDR1 and CDR2 from the germline V gene are SGHTA and FQGTGA. CDR3 length: 15 residues. V lost 6 bases, J lost 0 bases, and 14 bases lay in between. CDR3 sequence (DNA): TGTGCCAGCAGACCTACAGGGAGGGACCAAGAGACCCAGTACTTC. Translating gives CASRPTGRDQETQYF.

The chain carries TRBV7-6 and TRBJ2-2; tentatively, D is TRBD2 (7 bases). The CDR3 consists of 14 residues. V gave up 2 bases and J gave up 6 bases, with 10 bases separating them. CDR1 and CDR2 from the germline V gene are SGHVS and FNYEAQ. CDR3 protein: CASSLTGRAGELFF. In DNA form, the CDR3 reads TGTGCCAGCAGCTTAACAGGGAGGGCCGGGGAGCTGTTTTTT. Full variable domain (rest looked up from reference TRBV7-6 and TRBJ2-2): GAGVSQSPRYKVTKRGQDVALRCDPISGHVSLYWYRQALGQGPEFLTYFNYEAQQDKSGLPNDRFSAERPEGSISTLTIQRTEQRDSAMYRCASSLTGRAGELFFGEGSRLTVL.

The J gene is TRBJ1-2, the V gene TRBV7-8; no firm D call. The germline gives CDR1 SGHVS, CDR2 FQNEAQ. This CDR3 comprises 12 residues. Trimming took off 1 base at V and 3 bases at J, with 3 bases between the two ends. As DNA, the CDR3 is TGTGCCAGCAGCTTAGGACACTATGGCTACACCTTC. Amino acid sequence: CASSLGHYGYTF.

The chain joins TRBV11-3 to TRBJ2-7; the D is unclear. Trimming took 1 base from V and 3 from J, leaving 7 bases between them. CDR3 length: 13 amino acids. The V gene's germline CDR1 is SGHNT and CDR2 YENEEA. The CDR3 here is CASSLADGYEQYF. DNA of the CDR3: TGTGCCAGCAGCTTAGCGGACGGCTACGAGCAGTACTTC.

V gene TRBV6-5 combines with J gene TRBJ1-1, with D unclear. This CDR3 contains 11 residues. Germline V lookup: CDR1 MNHEY, CDR2 SVGAGI. Trimming shortened V by 7 bases and J by 4 bases, and 7 bases separated the two germline ends. The CDR3 nucleotides are TGTGCCAGCACCCGGGGCACTGAAGCTTTCTTT. Amino acids: CASTRGTEAFF.